Listed below are T cell receptor beta chains from one sample, sequenced in a study of T cell repertoires in cytomegalovirus infection. No cognate antigen is known for these TCRs. MiXCR was run by TCRdb on the reads, yielding one entry per CDR3 protein. The table has hundreds of thousands of distinct CDR3 sequences, around 31% seen once. The sample here was cultured PBMCs, taken from culture after CMV antigen stimulation. These receptors all stem from a human donor in good health (CMV status not recorded). Some clones in this sample may be carry-over from other donors' samples. Each CDR3 is given with its conserved first and last residue. A D gene is named only where the DNA matches it firmly. The size field is filled for only some rows; it gives once, few, many or a size class.

abundance	len	d_gene	v_gene	j_gene	CDR3nt	CDR3aa
.	14	TRBD2	TRBV28	TRBJ2-3	TGTGCCAGCAGAAACGGGGGGGTGCAGGATACGCAGTATTTT	CASRNGGVQDTQYF
.	15	TRBD2	TRBV7-9	TRBJ2-1	TGTGCCAGCAGCCACCGCCTAGCGGGAGACAATGAGCAGTTCTTC	CASSHRLAGDNEQFF
many	12	.	TRBV7-2	TRBJ1-1	TGTGCCAGCAGCTTTTTTGCGAGTGAAGCTTTCTTT	CASSFFASEAFF
.	17	.	TRBV7-2	TRBJ1-4	TGTGCCAGCAGCTATATAACCCAGGGCAGCTTAAATGAAAAACTGTTTTTT	CASSYITQGSLNEKLFF
few	17	TRBD2	TRBV7-2	TRBJ2-5	TGTGCCAGCAGCCAAATGGGACTAGCGGGGGGGGGGGGGACCCAGTACTTC	CASSQMGLAGGGGTQYF
.	13	.	TRBV12-3/TRBV12-4	TRBJ2-7	TGTGCCAGCAGTTTCGTACTAAGCTACGAGCAGTACTTC	CASSFVLSYEQYF
.	14	.	TRBV6-8	TRBJ2-7	TGTGCCAGCAGGAGGGCAGATCGATCTTACGAGCAGTACTTC	CASRRADRSYEQYF
few	14	.	TRBV7-2	TRBJ2-1	TGTGCCAGCAGCTTCTTCGGTTCTACGAATGAGCAGTTCTTC	CASSFFGSTNEQFF
.	14	TRBD1	TRBV11-2	TRBJ2-7	TGTGCCAGCAGCCCGCCAAGGGGGCCTGTGGAGCAGTGCTTC	CASSPPRGPVEQCF
.	14	.	TRBV28	TRBJ1-6	TGTGCCAGCAGTTTTCAGGGGCGGAATTCACCCCTCCACTTT	CASSFQGRNSPLHF
.	12	.	TRBV7-9	TRBJ2-1	TGTGCCTGGGGTCCCTTCCTGGGTGAGCAGTTCTTC	CAWGPFLGEQFF
few	13	TRBD1	TRBV10-3	TRBJ1-6	TGTGCCATCAGACGGGACAGAAATTCACCCCTCCACTTT	CAIRRDRNSPLHF
few	15	TRBD1	TRBV6-1	TRBJ2-2	TGTGCCAGCAGTCCGACAGGGGACTTCACCGGGGAGCTGTTTTTT	CASSPTGDFTGELFF
.	14	.	TRBV5-4	TRBJ1-4	TGTGCCAGCAGCTTTGACATTGACCGTGAAAAACTGTTTTTT	CASSFDIDREKLFF
.	13	.	TRBV7-8	TRBJ2-1	TGTGCCAGCAGCCCACAGGGGGGGAATGAGCAGTTCTTC	CASSPQGGNEQFF
.	14	.	TRBV20-1	TRBJ2-3	TGCAGTGCTAGAGCCCCAGCTTCCACAGATACGCAGTATTTT	CSARAPASTDTQYF
few	14	TRBD2	TRBV5-1	TRBJ2-7	TGCGCCAGCAGCAAAGGACTAGAAGTTGGGGAGCAGTACTTC	CASSKGLEVGEQYF
few	14	.	TRBV12-3/TRBV12-4	TRBJ1-1	TGTGCCAGCAGTTTATTCGAGGCGCTTGGAAGAGCTTTCTTT	CASSLFEALGRAFF
many	15	.	TRBV7-8	TRBJ2-7	TGTGCCAGCAGCTTAGCGGGCAGGTGGAGTAACGAGCAGTACTTC	CASSLAGRWSNEQYF
.	15	TRBD1	TRBV5-1	TRBJ2-5	TGCGCCAGCAGCCAGATACCGGGACAGCAAGAGACCCAGTACTTC	CASSQIPGQQETQYF
.	16	TRBD1	TRBV7-9	TRBJ2-7	TGTGCCAGCAGCGGAAGGACAGGGGAGTGGGCCTACGAGCAGTACTTC	CASSGRTGEWAYEQYF
many	12	.	TRBV12-3/TRBV12-4	TRBJ2-3	TGTGCCAGCAGTCCTGCCGGAGATACGCAGTATTTT	CASSPAGDTQYF
.	13	.	TRBV4-3	TRBJ2-5	TGCGCCAGCTCCAAAGGGTACCAAGAGACCCAGTACTTC	CASSKGYQETQYF
few	15	.	TRBV7-2	TRBJ2-2	TGTGCCAGCAGCCCCCTCCCGGGTTTATCCGGGGAGCTGTTTTTT	CASSPLPGLSGELFF
once	14	.	TRBV6-5	TRBJ2-7	TGTGCCAGCAGTTACTCGTCTCAGGTTCACGAGCAGTACTTC	CASSYSSQVHEQYF
few	10	.	TRBV6-1	TRBJ1-2	TGTGCCAGCAGTGTGCGGGGCTACACCTTC	CASSVRGYTF
once	12	.	TRBV29-1	TRBJ2-7	TGCAGCGTTGTGGGCCCTGGCTACGAGCAGTACTTC	CSVVGPGYEQYF
few	18	TRBD2	TRBV12-3/TRBV12-4	TRBJ2-1	TGTGCCAGCAGTTTCTATCGAGCGGGGGCGGCGTCCTACAATGAGCAGTTCTTC	CASSFYRAGAASYNEQFF
few	14	.	TRBV5-6	TRBJ1-5	TGTGCCAGCCCGACCGCGAAAGTACATCAGCCCCAGCATTTT	CASPTAKVHQPQHF
.	16	.	TRBV7-6	TRBJ2-1	TGTGCCAGCAGCTTAGTCGTGGGAGGAATGGTGGGTGAGCAGTTCTTC	CASSLVVGGMVGEQFF
few	15	.	TRBV12-3/TRBV12-4	TRBJ1-2	TGTGCCAGCAGTTCTACGTCAGGGACGGATTATGGCTACACCTTC	CASSSTSGTDYGYTF
few	14	.	TRBV6-6	TRBJ2-7	TGTGCCAGCAGGGTTACCTTCAGCTCCTACGAGCAGTACTTC	CASRVTFSSYEQYF
.	14	TRBD1	TRBV19	TRBJ1-5	TGTGCCAGTGGGGACAGCTATAGCAATCAGCCCCAGCATTTT	CASGDSYSNQPQHF
.	15	.	TRBV7-6	TRBJ2-3	TGTGCCAGCAGCTTAGGTGGGGGGTGGCCAGATACGCAGTATTTT	CASSLGGGWPDTQYF
many	15	TRBD1	TRBV7-8	TRBJ1-6	TGTGCCAGCAGCCGGCCGGGACAGGGAAGCTCACCCCTCCACTTT	CASSRPGQGSSPLHF
few	16	.	TRBV12-5	TRBJ2-7	TGTGCTAGTGGTTTGGTACTCCTAGGAAGTCCTGACGAGCAGTACTTC	CASGLVLLGSPDEQYF
.	10	.	TRBV20-1	TRBJ1-4	TGCAGTGCGAGACGCGAAAAACTGTTTTTT	CSARREKLFF
.	15	TRBD1	TRBV7-4	TRBJ2-3	TGTGCCAGCAGACATCAGGGGGTCCTCTCAGATACGCAGTATTTT	CASRHQGVLSDTQYF
many	15	.	TRBV7-2	TRBJ2-1	TGTGCCAGCAGCTTAGGGGGTACCAGGTACAATGAGCAGTTCTTC	CASSLGGTRYNEQFF